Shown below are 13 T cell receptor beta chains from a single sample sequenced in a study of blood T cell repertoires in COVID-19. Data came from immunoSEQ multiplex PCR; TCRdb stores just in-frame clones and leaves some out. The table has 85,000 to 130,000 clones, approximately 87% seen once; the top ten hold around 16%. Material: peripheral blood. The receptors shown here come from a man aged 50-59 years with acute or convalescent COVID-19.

Here the CDR3 reads CASSEAEVVWSNEQFF. The CDR3 DNA reads as TGTGCCAGCAGTGAAGCCGAGGTAGTTTGGAGCAATGAGCAGTTCTTC. This chain uses TRBV2 with TRBJ2-1; D remains unclear. Germline CDR1 and CDR2: SNHLY and FYNNEI. V shed 0 bases and J shed 6 bases, with 15 bases lying between them. CDR3 length equals 16 residues. The whole variable domain, filled in from reference TRBV2 and TRBJ2-1, reads EPEVTQTPSHQVTQMGQEVILRCVPISNHLYFYWYRQILGQKVEFLVSFYNNEISEKSEIFDDQFSVERPDGSNFTLKIRSTKLEDSAMYFCASSEAEVVWSNEQFFGPGTRLTVL.

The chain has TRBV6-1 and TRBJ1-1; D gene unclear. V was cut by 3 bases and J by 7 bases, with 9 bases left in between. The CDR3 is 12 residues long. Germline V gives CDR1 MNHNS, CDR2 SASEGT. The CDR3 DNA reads TGTGCCAGCAGTGAGGGCGCAGGTGAAGCTTTCTTT. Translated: CASSEGAGEAFF.

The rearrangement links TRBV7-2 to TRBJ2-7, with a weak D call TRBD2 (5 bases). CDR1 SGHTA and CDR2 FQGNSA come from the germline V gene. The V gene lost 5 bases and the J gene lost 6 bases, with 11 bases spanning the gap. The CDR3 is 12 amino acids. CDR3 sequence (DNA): TGTGCCAGCAGCCAATTTGCGGGCGAGCAGTACTTC. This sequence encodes CASSQFAGEQYF.

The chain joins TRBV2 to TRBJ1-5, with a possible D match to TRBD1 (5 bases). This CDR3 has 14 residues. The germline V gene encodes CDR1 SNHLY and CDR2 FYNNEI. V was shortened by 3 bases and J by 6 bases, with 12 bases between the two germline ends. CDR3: CASSEAGWSQPQHF. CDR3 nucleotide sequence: TGTGCCAGCAGTGAGGCAGGGTGGAGTCAGCCCCAGCATTTT.

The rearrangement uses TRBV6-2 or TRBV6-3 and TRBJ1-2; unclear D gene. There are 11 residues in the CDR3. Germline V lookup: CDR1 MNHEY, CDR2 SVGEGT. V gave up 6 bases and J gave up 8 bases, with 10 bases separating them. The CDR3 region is CASSFPEGYTF. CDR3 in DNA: TGTGCCAGCAGCTTTCCTGAGGGCTACACCTTC.

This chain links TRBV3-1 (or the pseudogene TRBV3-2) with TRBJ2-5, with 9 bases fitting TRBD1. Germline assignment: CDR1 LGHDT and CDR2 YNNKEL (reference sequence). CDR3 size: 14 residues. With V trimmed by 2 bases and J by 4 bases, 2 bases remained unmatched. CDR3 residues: CASSQLDRGETQYF. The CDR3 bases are TGTGCCAGCAGCCAACTGGACAGGGGAGAGACCCAGTACTTC.

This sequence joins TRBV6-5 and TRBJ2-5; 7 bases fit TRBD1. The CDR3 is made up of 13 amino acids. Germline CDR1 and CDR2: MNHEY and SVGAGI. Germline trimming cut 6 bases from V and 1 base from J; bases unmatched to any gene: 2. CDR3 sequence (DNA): TGTGCCAGCAGACGGGACAGCCAAGAGACCCAGTACTTC. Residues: CASRRDSQETQYF.

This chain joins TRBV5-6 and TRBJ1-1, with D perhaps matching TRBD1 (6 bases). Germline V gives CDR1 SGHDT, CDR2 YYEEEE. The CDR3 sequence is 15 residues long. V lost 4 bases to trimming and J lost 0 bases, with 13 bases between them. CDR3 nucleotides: TGTGCCAGCAGCCACCGGGACACCATGAACACTGAAGCTTTCTTT. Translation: CASSHRDTMNTEAFF.

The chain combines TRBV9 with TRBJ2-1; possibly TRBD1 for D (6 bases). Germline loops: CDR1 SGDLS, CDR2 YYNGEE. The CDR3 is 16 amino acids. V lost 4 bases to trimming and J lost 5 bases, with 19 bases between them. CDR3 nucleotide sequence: TGTGCCAGCAGCCCTAGGGGGAGTCAAGTGGACAATGAGCAGTTCTTC. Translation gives CASSPRGSQVDNEQFF. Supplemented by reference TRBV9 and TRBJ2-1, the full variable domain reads DSGVTQTPKHLITATGQRVTLRCSPRSGDLSVYWYQQSLDQGLQFLIQYYNGEERAKGNILERFSAQQFPDLHSELNLSSLELGDSALYFCASSPRGSQVDNEQFFGPGTRLTVL.

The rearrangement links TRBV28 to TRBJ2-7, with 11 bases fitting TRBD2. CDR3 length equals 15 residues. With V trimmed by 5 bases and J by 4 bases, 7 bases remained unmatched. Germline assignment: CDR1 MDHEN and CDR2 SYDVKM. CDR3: CASSRARLAGYEQYF. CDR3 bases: TGTGCCAGCAGTCGGGCGAGACTAGCGGGGTACGAGCAGTACTTC.

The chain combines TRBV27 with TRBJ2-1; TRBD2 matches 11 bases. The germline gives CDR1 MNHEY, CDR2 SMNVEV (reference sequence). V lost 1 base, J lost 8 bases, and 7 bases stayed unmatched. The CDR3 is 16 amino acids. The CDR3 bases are TGTGCCAGCAGTTTATGGGGTAGCGGGAGGGCCCATGAGCAGTTCTTC. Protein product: CASSLWGSGRAHEQFF.

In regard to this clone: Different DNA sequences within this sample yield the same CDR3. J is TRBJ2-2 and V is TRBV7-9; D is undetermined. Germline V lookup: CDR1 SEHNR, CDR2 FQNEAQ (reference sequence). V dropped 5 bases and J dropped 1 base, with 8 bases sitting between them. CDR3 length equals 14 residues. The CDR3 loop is CASSLGQNTGELFF. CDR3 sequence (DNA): TGTGCCAGCAGCCTGGGCCAGAACACCGGGGAGCTGTTTTTT.

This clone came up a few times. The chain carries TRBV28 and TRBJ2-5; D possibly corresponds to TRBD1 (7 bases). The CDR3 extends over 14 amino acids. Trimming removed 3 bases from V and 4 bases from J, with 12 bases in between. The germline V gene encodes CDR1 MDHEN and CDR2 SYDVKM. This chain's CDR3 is CASSFFQGGETQYF. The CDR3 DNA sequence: TGTGCCAGCAGTTTTTTCCAGGGGGGAGAGACCCAGTACTTC. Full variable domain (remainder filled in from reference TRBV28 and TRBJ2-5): DVKVTQSSRYLVKRTGEKVFLECVQDMDHENMFWYRQDPGLGLRLIYFSYDVKMKEKGDIPEGYSVSREKKERFSLILESASTNQTSMYLCASSFFQGGETQYFGPGTRLLVL.